These 27 T cell receptor beta chains were all obtained from the same sample, sequenced in a study of T cell responses to AZD1222 COVID-19 vaccine. The assay was immunoSEQ multiplex PCR, and TCRdb's table has in-frame clones only and misses some. The sample records some 110,000 clones, about 91% being singletons. This material consisted of peripheral blood, taken on day 0 of AZD1222 vaccination. Receptor source: an adult in good health.

The genes are TRBV7-8 and TRBJ1-3; unclear D gene. This CDR3 contains 15 residues. CDR1 SGHVS and CDR2 FQNEAQ come from the germline V gene. Trimming took off 1 base at V and 0 bases at J, with 7 bases between the two ends. The CDR3 DNA reads TGTGCCAGCAGCTTAGACCGCTACTCTGGAAACACCATATATTTT. It translates to CASSLDRYSGNTIYF.

The rearrangement joins TRBV6-5 to TRBJ2-7; 8 bases agree with TRBD1. Germline loops: CDR1 MNHEY, CDR2 SVGAGI. V lost 6 bases, J lost 6 bases, and 7 bases stayed unmatched. The CDR3 contains 13 residues. CDR3 nucleotide sequence: TGTGCCAGCAGCGGACAGGGTGCGGTCGAGCAGTACTTC. Amino acid sequence: CASSGQGAVEQYF.

The chain employs TRBV6-5 and TRBJ1-1; a possible D gene is TRBD1 (5 bases). This CDR3 is 15 amino acids long. Germline V gives CDR1 MNHEY, CDR2 SVGAGI. V lost 5 bases and J 1 base, leaving 14 bases between the germline ends. CDR3 amino acids: CASSNTGPGNTEAFF. For the CDR3, the DNA is TGTGCCAGCAGTAATACGGGACCAGGGAACACTGAAGCTTTCTTT.

The chain recombines TRBV7-9 with TRBJ1-2, with D maybe TRBD1 (5 bases). Germline assignment: CDR1 SEHNR and CDR2 FQNEAQ (reference sequence). V lost 1 base and J 4 bases, leaving 13 bases between the germline ends. The CDR3 spans 15 residues. Here the CDR3 reads CASSLDGAGTYGYTF. CDR3 nucleotide sequence: TGTGCCAGCAGCTTAGACGGGGCGGGAACCTATGGCTACACCTTC.

This clone came up a few times. The rearrangement uses TRBV9 and TRBJ2-2; a possible D gene is TRBD2 (6 bases). The CDR3 is 16 amino acids. CDR1 and CDR2 (germline): SGDLS, YYNGEE. Trimming shortened V by 4 bases and J by 0 bases, and 13 bases separated the two germline ends. CDR3 loop: CASSTVGGANTGELFF. The CDR3, as DNA: TGTGCCAGCAGCACGGTGGGCGGGGCGAACACCGGGGAGCTGTTTTTT.

The gene calls are TRBV12-3 or TRBV12-4 and TRBJ1-2, with unresolved D. This CDR3 spans 13 amino acids. V dropped 3 bases and J dropped 8 bases, with 13 bases sitting between them. The CDR3 loop is CASSFAQVEGYTF. The CDR3 DNA is TGTGCCAGCAGTTTCGCGCAGGTAGAAGGCTACACCTTC.

This clone has a handful of counts. The chain joins TRBV27 to TRBJ1-2; possibly TRBD1 for D (6 bases). Germline loops: CDR1 MNHEY, CDR2 SMNVEV (reference sequence). Trimming removed 6 bases at V and 4 bases at J, with 18 bases between. The CDR3 contains 15 residues. CDR3 region: CASRTIRGQGYGYTF. The CDR3 DNA reads TGTGCCAGCAGAACAATACGGGGGCAAGGCTATGGCTACACCTTC.

The gene calls are TRBV12-3 or TRBV12-4 and TRBJ2-7, with TRBD2 as a possible D gene (5 bases). The V end lost 3 bases, the J end lost 2 bases, and 5 bases lay between the germline ends. CDR3 length: 12 residues. CDR3 sequence reads: CASSFGAYEQYF. The CDR3 DNA is TGTGCCAGCAGTTTCGGGGCCTACGAGCAGTACTTC.

The V call is TRBV24-1, the J call TRBJ1-2; no definite D call. Germline loops: CDR1 KGHDR, CDR2 SFDVKD. Trimming left V 2 bases short and J 5 bases short, with 5 bases between. The CDR3 contains 12 residues. Here the CDR3 reads CATSDYEYGYTF. The CDR3 bases are TGTGCCACCAGTGATTACGAATATGGCTACACCTTC.

This clone was seen once. The chain combines TRBV10-3 with TRBJ2-5, with a tentative D call TRBD1 (6 bases). CDR1 ENHRY and CDR2 SYGVKD come from the germline V gene. V was clipped by 4 bases and J by 2 bases, with 11 bases between them. The CDR3 is made up of 14 amino acids. CDR3 coding DNA: TGTGCCATCAGTGCCTCAGGGGATCAAGAGACCCAGTACTTC. This encodes CAISASGDQETQYF.

This chain connects TRBV2 to TRBJ1-2; D remains ambiguous. The length of the CDR3 is 13 residues. The V gene's germline CDR1 is SNHLY and CDR2 FYNNEI. Trimming removed 5 bases at V and 4 bases at J, with 11 bases between. The CDR3 reads CASSLGIIYGYTF. The CDR3 DNA follows: TGTGCCAGCAGTCTTGGGATTATCTATGGCTACACCTTC.

This chain connects TRBV2 to TRBJ1-5, with 8 bases that match TRBD1. In germline, CDR1 is SNHLY, CDR2 FYNNEI. The CDR3 covers 15 residues. Trimming at V came to 7 bases and at J to 4 bases, leaving 9 bases not matched to a gene. As DNA, the CDR3 is TGTGCCAGCACCTCCCGGACAGGGCGGAATCAGCCCCAGCATTTT. Translation: CASTSRTGRNQPQHF. Combining the CDR3 with reference TRBV2 and TRBJ1-5 gives the whole variable domain EPEVTQTPSHQVTQMGQEVILRCVPISNHLYFYWYRQILGQKVEFLVSFYNNEISEKSEIFDDQFSVERPDGSNFTLKIRSTKLEDSAMYFCASTSRTGRNQPQHFGDGTRLSIL.

V usage is TRBV10-3 and J usage is TRBJ1-2, with TRBD1 matching over 9 bases. CDR3 size: 15 residues. Germline assignment: CDR1 ENHRY and CDR2 SYGVKD. V lost 2 bases and J lost 3; bases outside the gene matches: 4. As DNA, the CDR3 is TGTGCCATCAGTGAGGGGGACAGGGCGTACTATGGCTACACCTTC. This encodes CAISEGDRAYYGYTF.

V gene TRBV11-3 combines with J gene TRBJ2-1; a weak D match, TRBD2 (6 bases). V lost 2 bases, J lost 0 bases, and 8 bases lay in between. Germline V lookup: CDR1 SGHNT, CDR2 YENEEA. The CDR3 is 15 amino acids. The CDR3 loop is CASSLSGPSYNEQFF. The CDR3, as DNA: TGTGCCAGCAGCTTAAGCGGGCCCTCCTACAATGAGCAGTTCTTC.

This clone has a single count. This rearrangement joins TRBV30 to TRBJ1-4, with 8 bases lining up with TRBD1. V shed 8 bases and J 7 bases; nucleotides not matched to a gene: 6. CDR1 is GTSNPN and CDR2 is SVGIG in the germline V gene (reference sequence). The CDR3 loop spans 12 amino acids. The CDR3 is CAATGVGEKLFF. The CDR3 bases are TGTGCCGCGACAGGGGTCGGTGAAAAACTGTTTTTT.

The chain carries TRBV28 and TRBJ2-7; 7 positions agree with TRBD2. The CDR3 consists of 17 residues. The V segment lost 6 bases and the J segment 0 bases; nucleotides outside the gene matches: 14. Germline values: CDR1 MDHEN, CDR2 SYDVKM. The CDR3 spells CASSPGGAKSNSYEQYF. CDR3 sequence (DNA): TGTGCCAGCAGCCCGGGGGGAGCTAAATCAAACTCCTACGAGCAGTACTTC.

This clone was seen a single time. The V call is TRBV5-1, the J call TRBJ1-4, with D tentatively TRBD1 (6 bases). The ends were cut back, 0 bases at V and 4 bases at J, with 10 bases in the middle. The CDR3 is 15 amino acids. The germline V gene encodes CDR1 SGHRS and CDR2 YFSETQ. The CDR3 DNA sequence: TGCGCCAGCAGCTTGGGACAGGCCTATAATGAAAAACTGTTTTTT. As protein: CASSLGQAYNEKLFF.

This rearrangement joins TRBV15 to TRBJ1-5; TRBD1 might be the D (5 bases). The CDR3 is 18 amino acids. The germline V gene has CDR1 LNHNV and CDR2 YYDKDF (reference sequence). The V and J ends lost 1 base and 3 bases respectively, with 19 bases between them. This chain's CDR3 is CATSRARGGRGVNQPQHF. The CDR3 DNA reads TGTGCCACCAGCAGAGCTAGGGGTGGACGGGGGGTCAATCAGCCCCAGCATTTT.

This rearrangement joins TRBV6-1 to TRBJ1-2, with TRBD1 identical over 7 bases. The junction had 8 bases not matched to a gene; V was cut back by 2 bases and J by 8 bases. Per germline, CDR1 MNHNS and CDR2 SASEGT. The CDR3 length is 14 residues. CDR3 coding DNA: TGTGCCAGCAGTGAAATGACAGGGTCGGCCGGCTACACCTTC. Its protein product is CASSEMTGSAGYTF.

The chain joins TRBV9 to TRBJ2-3, with TRBD2 identical over 12 bases. CDR3 length: 19 residues. V was pared by 0 bases and J by 1 base, with 9 bases of the junction left unmatched. In germline, CDR1 is SGDLS, CDR2 YYNGEE. The CDR3 DNA sequence: TGTGCCAGCAGCGTAGGGCTAGCGGGGGGGCTTGGGGGCACAGATACGCAGTATTTT. This encodes CASSVGLAGGLGGTDTQYF.

The gene calls are TRBV6-5 and TRBJ2-7; TRBD1 matches at 10 bases. With 6 bases clipped from V and 2 bases from J, the junction kept 4 bases outside the gene matches. Germline CDR1 reads MNHEY; CDR2 reads SVGAGI. This CDR3 is built from 14 residues. The DNA of the CDR3 is TGTGCCAGCAGCCGGGACAGGGGAACCTACGAGCAGTACGTC. Its translation is CASSRDRGTYEQYV.

The chain uses TRBV15 and TRBJ1-5; the match to TRBD1 covers 8 bases. With V trimmed by 2 bases and J by 4 bases, 4 bases remained unmatched. Germline CDR1 reads LNHNV; CDR2 reads YYDKDF (reference sequence). This CDR3 is 15 amino acids long. The CDR3 is CATSRQTGGNQPQHF. The CDR3, as DNA: TGTGCCACCAGCAGACAAACAGGGGGGAATCAGCCCCAGCATTTT.

This clone turned up a few times. This chain connects TRBV13 to TRBJ2-1; D perhaps matches TRBD2 (5 bases). Trimming stripped 3 bases from V and 5 bases from J, with 26 bases between. CDR3 length: 19 amino acids. CDR1 PRHDT and CDR2 FYEKMQ come from the germline V gene (reference sequence). The CDR3 DNA is TGTGCCAGCAGCTTTCTTCAGCGTTCCGCGGGCCTCCTAGACAATGAGCAGTTCTTC. This encodes CASSFLQRSAGLLDNEQFF. Filled out from reference TRBV13 and TRBJ2-1, the complete variable domain reads AAGVIQSPRHLIKEKRETATLKCYPIPRHDTVYWYQQGPGQDPQFLISFYEKMQSDKGSIPDRFSAQQFSDYHSELNMSSLELGDSALYFCASSFLQRSAGLLDNEQFFGPGTRLTVL.

The chain employs TRBV5-1 and TRBJ2-2; 7 bases fit TRBD2. V shed 4 bases, J shed 0 bases, and the junction held 6 bases outside the gene matches. The germline CDR1 and CDR2 sequences are SGHRS and YFSETQ. The CDR3 has 16 amino acids. In nucleotides, the CDR3 is TGCGCCAGCAGCCTGTTTGGGGGGGCGAACACCGGGGAGCTGTTTTTT. Translated, it gives CASSLFGGANTGELFF.

The chain carries TRBV3-1 (or the pseudogene TRBV3-2) and TRBJ1-3; D is unclear. The germline V and J ends were trimmed by 3 bases and 4 bases, with 10 bases remaining between them. This CDR3 spans 14 amino acids. CDR1 is LGHDT, CDR2 YNNKEL, per germline (reference sequence). The CDR3 protein is CASSHLPQGNTIYF. The CDR3 nucleotides are TGTGCCAGCAGCCATCTGCCACAGGGAAACACCATATATTTT.

This chain joins TRBV28 and TRBJ1-2; D is possibly TRBD1 (6 bases). This CDR3 region has 12 residues. The germline gives CDR1 MDHEN, CDR2 SYDVKM. Deletions cut 5 bases from V and 5 bases from J, with 9 bases between. CDR3 DNA: TGTGCCAGCAGTGGGCAGGGGTATGGCTACACCTTC. Its protein product is CASSGQGYGYTF.

The chain is built from TRBV27 and TRBJ2-3; D perhaps matches TRBD2 (6 bases). V was shortened by 2 bases and J by 2 bases, with 11 bases between the two germline ends. CDR3 size: 15 residues. CDR1 and CDR2 from the germline V gene are MNHEY and SMNVEV (reference sequence). CDR3 sequence reads: CASSLGGTSTDTQYF. The CDR3 DNA reads as TGTGCCAGCAGTTTAGGCGGGACCTCCACAGATACGCAGTATTTT.